This TCR beta chain was retrieved from a study of technical replicates of blood from several donors. Measured with immunoSEQ multiplex PCR; TCRdb has only the in-frame clones, and not every one. The table records 70,000 to 85,000 clones, under 95% of them present only once. Germline assignment: CDR1 MDHEN and CDR2 SYDVKM. CDR3 length: 13 amino acids. Trimming removed 2 bases at V and 4 bases at J, with 8 bases between. This receptor was obtained from a human donor in good health. V and J are TRBV28 and TRBJ1-2; D is unresolved. The material sequenced was T cells isolated from PBMCs. In nucleotides, the CDR3 is TGTGCCAGCAGTTTACCCGGGGTCTATGGCTACACCTTC. Its translation: CASSLPGVYGYTF.